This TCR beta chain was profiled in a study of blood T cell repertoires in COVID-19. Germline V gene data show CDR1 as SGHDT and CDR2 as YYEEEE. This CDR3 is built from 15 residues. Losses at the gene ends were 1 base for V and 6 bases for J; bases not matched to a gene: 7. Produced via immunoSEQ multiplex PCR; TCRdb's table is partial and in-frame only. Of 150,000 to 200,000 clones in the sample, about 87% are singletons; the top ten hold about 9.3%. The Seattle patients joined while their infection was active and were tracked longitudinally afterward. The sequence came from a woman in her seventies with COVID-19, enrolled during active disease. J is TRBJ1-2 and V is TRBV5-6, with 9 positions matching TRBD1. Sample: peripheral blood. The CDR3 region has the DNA TGTGCCAGCAGCTTGAGGACAGGGGTCGTGAATGGCTACACCTTC. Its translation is CASSLRTGVVNGYTF.